This T cell receptor (beta chain) was recovered during a study of cytomegalovirus exposure and HLA in healthy donors. Whole-study context: Out of several hundred genotyped donors, about 81% belonged to the Caucasian-associated ancestry cluster.

Study-level points and caveats: Reports state that TCR beta sequences accurately predicted most subjects' HLA-A and HLA-B alleles. The authors listed roughly 150 TCR beta chains as cytomegalovirus-associated.

PCR was performed using 60 Vbeta and 13 Jbeta primers. The data were produced by immunoSEQ multiplex PCR, yet TCRdb's version contains in-frame clones alone and is incomplete. This sample yields about 140,000 clones, of which approximately 80% are seen a single time; more than 1.5% belongs to the top ten. About this clone: Antigen unknown.

The sequencing input was PBMCs. The receptor's source is a woman between 40 and 50 years old in good health and CMV-seronegative.

CDR3 sequence: CASTLNTDRANTEAFF. CDR3 coding DNA: TGTGCCAGCACCTTAAATACGGACAGGGCGAACACTGAAGCTTTCTTT. The rearrangement uses TRBV28 and TRBJ1-1, with 8 nucleotides matching TRBD1. The J segment lost 1 base and the V segment lost 7 bases, leaving 11 bases of the junction unmatched. This CDR3 is 16 amino acids long. From germline, CDR1 is MDHEN and CDR2 SYDVKM. Based on the CDR3 plus reference TRBV28 and TRBJ1-1, the full variable domain is DVKVTQSSRYLVKRTGEKVFLECVQDMDHENMFWYRQDPGLGLRLIYFSYDVKMKEKGDIPEGYSVSREKKERFSLILESASTNQTSMYLCASTLNTDRANTEAFFGQGTRLTVV.